Below, 5 T cell receptor beta chains from the same sample are listed, as sequenced in a study of immune cell composition in non-small cell lung cancer. The assay was immunoSEQ multiplex PCR, and TCRdb's table has in-frame clones only and misses some. The data show about 2,900 clones, around two thirds seen once. The specimen was lung tumor tissue. These receptors were obtained from a human donor with non-small cell lung cancer.

V is TRBV4-1 and J is TRBJ1-5, with D maybe TRBD1 (5 bases). Germline lookup yields CDR1 MGHRA and CDR2 YSYEKL. The ends were cut back, 4 bases at V and 1 base at J, with 11 bases in the middle. This CDR3 contains 15 residues. CDR3 amino acids: CASSPGLQSNQPQHF. The CDR3 DNA follows: TGCGCCAGCAGCCCGGGACTTCAGAGCAATCAGCCCCAGCATTTT.

With respect to this clone: A junction end diverges from the germline sequence, so it may reflect a read error. The chain recombines TRBV13 with TRBJ2-5; 8 bases are shared with TRBD2. The CDR3 has 12 amino acids. The germline CDR1 and CDR2 sequences are PRHDT and FYEKMQ (reference sequence). CDR3 protein: CASSAGLAHIHF. The CDR3 nucleotides are TGTGCCAGCAGCGCCGGACTAGCCCACATCCACTTC.

Turning to this clone: The junction does not match germline at one end; this may be a read error. The sample contains more than one DNA sequence encoding this CDR3. This CDR3 reads CASSRDNIYGYTF. DNA of the CDR3: TGTGCCAGCTCACGGGACAACATCTATGGTTACACCTTC. The V and J genes are TRBV18 and TRBJ1-2; D may be TRBD1 (6 bases). Germline V gene lookup returns CDR1 KGHSH and CDR2 LQKENI. This CDR3 spans 13 amino acids.

This chain uses TRBV25-1 with TRBJ1-5; possible D gene TRBD1, 6 bases. Germline V gene data show CDR1 as MGHDK and CDR2 as SYGVNS. V was trimmed by 3 bases and J by 7 bases, leaving 13 bases between them. The CDR3 is 14 residues long. The CDR3 nucleotides read TGTGCCAGCAGTGATCCTGCAGGGGAGCAGCCCCAGCATTTT. Translated: CASSDPAGEQPQHF.

V gene TRBV5-1 combines with J gene TRBJ1-3; the match to TRBD1 covers 9 bases. The CDR3 loop spans 14 amino acids. Germline CDR1 and CDR2: SGHRS and YFSETQ. Losses at the gene ends were 3 bases for V and 4 bases for J; bases not matched to a gene: 2. The CDR3 protein is CASSSGTGGNTIYF. As DNA, the CDR3 is TGCGCCAGCAGCTCCGGGACAGGGGGAAACACCATATATTTT.